The 19 T cell receptor beta chains presented below share a single source sample, sequenced in a study of vaccination and CD4 T cells after COVID-19. Treatment in this sample: approximately nine-day PBMC culture with coronavirus spike peptide pools or control peptides (ViraFEST assay). An Oncomine TCR Beta short-read assay was used to sequence the DNA from cultured CD4+ T cells. TCRdb re-called the PCR reads with MiXCR, one entry per CDR3 protein. The sample contains 16,000 or so distinct CDR3 sequences, about 68% of which appear only once. Antigens of these TCRs are unknown. This specimen consisted of CD4+ T cells from blood, cultured in vitro, obtained after SARS-CoV-2 vaccination. Every receptor here comes from a human donor who received a COVID-19 vaccine.

The chain has TRBV2 and TRBJ1-6; D unresolved. Looked up from germline, CDR1 is SNHLY and CDR2 is FYNNEI. The V end was cut by 10 bases, the J end by 1 base, with 8 bases between. The CDR3 has 13 residues. The CDR3 is CATGGSYNSPLHF. The CDR3, as DNA: TGTGCCACCGGTGGGTCCTATAATTCACCCCTCCACTTT. Complete variable domain (other parts from reference TRBV2 and TRBJ1-6): EPEVTQTPSHQVTQMGQEVILRCVPISNHLYFYWYRQILGQKVEFLVSFYNNEISEKSEIFDDQFSVERPDGSNFTLKIRSTKLEDSAMYFCATGGSYNSPLHFGNGTRLTVT.

This sequence joins TRBV21-1 and TRBJ2-6; the D segment call TRBD1 is taken from the table without a DNA check. TRBV21-1 is deemed a pseudogene. CDR3 length: 17 amino acids. The CDR3 sequence is CASSPRDRAPGANVLTF. The CDR3 DNA sequence: TGTGCCAGCAGCCCCAGGGACAGGGCGCCTGGGGCCAACGTCCTGACTTTC.

The gene calls are TRBV30 and TRBJ1-2; D is perhaps TRBD1 (5 bases). Trimming pared 2 bases from V and 6 bases from J, leaving 13 bases between. The CDR3 covers 13 residues. Germline CDR1 GTSNPN, CDR2 SVGIG (reference sequence). CDR3 loop: CAWSLAGTDGYTF. CDR3 nucleotides: TGTGCCTGGAGTCTCGCAGGGACGGATGGCTACACCTTC.

The chain joins TRBV11-3 to TRBJ2-3, with a weak D call TRBD1 (5 bases). The CDR3 runs 16 residues. V was trimmed by 1 base and J by 4 bases, leaving 15 bases between them. CDR1 and CDR2 from the germline V gene are SGHNT and YENEEA. DNA of the CDR3: TGTGCCAGCAGCTTAGGCCCGCGGCAGGGATCAGATACGCAGTATTTT. Amino acids: CASSLGPRQGSDTQYF.

V usage is TRBV20-1 and J usage is TRBJ1-5; TRBD1 matches at 9 bases. V lost 7 bases to trimming and J lost 5 bases; unmatched junction nucleotides: 3. This CDR3 has 12 residues. Germline-derived CDR1 and CDR2 are DFQATT and SNEGSKA (reference sequence). The CDR3 here is CSGGQGDQPQHF. CDR3 DNA: TGCAGTGGGGGACAGGGCGATCAGCCCCAGCATTTT.

This clonotype was recorded only once. This sequence joins TRBV29-1 and TRBJ2-7, with D uncertain. The CDR3 extends over 12 amino acids. Per germline, CDR1 SQVTM and CDR2 ANQGSEA. Trimming removed 4 bases at V and 7 bases at J, with 14 bases between. The CDR3 nucleotides read TGCAGCGTTGGAATCATCATGGGGGAGCAGTACTTC. This encodes CSVGIIMGEQYF.

The V call is TRBV20-1, the J call TRBJ1-2; D may be TRBD1 (6 bases). Germline V gives CDR1 DFQATT, CDR2 SNEGSKA (reference sequence). V dropped 1 base and J dropped 5 bases, with 11 bases sitting between them. There are 13 residues in the CDR3. CDR3 coding DNA: TGCAGTGCTAGAGGGCAAGGGGGGTATGGCTACACCTTC. It is translated as CSARGQGGYGYTF.

This chain uses TRBV30 with TRBJ2-3; TRBD2 agrees at 13 bases. Germline V gene data show CDR1 as GTSNPN and CDR2 as SVGIG (reference sequence). CDR3 length equals 16 residues. The trim removed 0 bases at V and 3 bases at J, leaving 3 bases unmatched. The CDR3 bases are TGTGCCTGGAGTGTACCGGGACTAGCGGGGACAGATACGCAGTATTTT. This translates into CAWSVPGLAGTDTQYF.

The rearrangement links TRBV6-5 to TRBJ1-6; TRBD1 might be the D (5 bases). Germline CDR1 is MNHEY and CDR2 is SVGAGI. Trimming left V 6 bases short and J 9 bases short, with 15 bases between. This CDR3 has 14 amino acids. CDR3 coding DNA: TGTGCCAGCAGCTACACCGGGGGATCTTCACCCCTCCACTTT. Encoded protein: CASSYTGGSSPLHF.

The chain recombines TRBV6-1 with TRBJ2-7; D is ambiguous. Trimming took off 5 bases at V and 4 bases at J, with 12 bases between the two ends. The CDR3 has 13 residues. The germline V gene has CDR1 MNHNS and CDR2 SASEGT. The CDR3 protein is CASSSREAYEQYF. CDR3 nucleotides: TGTGCCAGCAGTAGTAGAGAAGCTTACGAGCAGTACTTC.

This clonotype showed up just a few times. Germline and junction disagree at one end, which may indicate a read error. The chain employs TRBV15 and TRBJ1-5; 8 positions match TRBD1. The CDR3 has 17 amino acids. Per the germline V gene, CDR1 is LNHNV and CDR2 is YYDKDF (reference sequence). CDR3 sequence reads: CATSGDRDRISNQPQHF. The CDR3 DNA reads as TGTGCCACCAGCGGAGACCGGGACAGGATTAGCAATCAGCCCCAGCATTTT.

The chain carries TRBV19 and TRBJ2-2; TRBD2 aligns across 7 bases. The CDR3 is made up of 15 amino acids. The V and J ends lost 2 bases and 2 bases, in that order; junction bases with no gene match: 2. The V gene's germline CDR1 is LNHDA and CDR2 SQIVND (reference sequence). The CDR3 sequence is CASSITGLNTGELFF. In nucleotides, the CDR3 is TGTGCCAGTAGTATAACGGGACTAAACACCGGGGAGCTGTTTTTT.

The J gene is TRBJ2-3, the V gene TRBV4-2; the match to TRBD2 covers 7 bases. Per the germline V gene, CDR1 is LGHNA and CDR2 is YNFKEQ. This CDR3 has 18 residues. V trimming: 0 bases; J trimming: 0 bases; junction bases outside the gene matches: 9. The CDR3 here is CASSQDPAGSTSTDTQYF. CDR3 nucleotide sequence: TGTGCCAGCAGCCAAGATCCAGCGGGGAGTACTAGCACAGATACGCAGTATTTT.

This chain joins TRBV30 and TRBJ2-7; D may match TRBD1 or TRBD2 (5 bases each). The CDR3 has 13 amino acids. Germline assignment: CDR1 GTSNPN and CDR2 SVGIG (reference sequence). Trimming took off 7 bases at V and 6 bases at J, with 19 bases between the two ends. As DNA, the CDR3 is TGTGCCTATAACGGGGCCCTCCGCGGCGAGCAGTACTTC. The encoded protein is CAYNGALRGEQYF.

The chain joins TRBV29-1 to TRBJ2-1; 7 positions match TRBD1. The germline gives CDR1 SQVTM, CDR2 ANQGSEA. CDR3 size: 14 residues. V shed 7 bases, J shed 0 bases, and the junction held 6 bases outside the gene matches. The CDR3 here is CSERGPSSYNEQFF. The CDR3 DNA is TGCAGCGAAAGGGGGCCCAGCTCCTACAATGAGCAGTTCTTC.

This clonotype was detected once. V gene TRBV20-1 combines with J gene TRBJ1-3; 7 nucleotides match TRBD1. V trimming: 1 base; J trimming: 2 bases; junction bases outside the gene matches: 8. Germline lookup yields CDR1 DFQATT and CDR2 SNEGSKA (reference sequence). The CDR3 length is 16 residues. The CDR3 loop is CSARGFGQAPGNTIYF. CDR3 in DNA: TGCAGTGCTAGAGGTTTCGGACAGGCCCCTGGAAACACCATATATTTT.

This clonotype was seen just once. V and J are TRBV5-6 and TRBJ2-7; a possible D gene is TRBD2 (6 bases). The length of the CDR3 is 20 residues. CDR1 SGHDT and CDR2 YYEEEE come from the germline V gene. V gave up 1 base and J gave up 6 bases, with 32 bases separating them. This CDR3 reads CASSLFVLWGTGPNGGEQYF. In DNA form, the CDR3 reads TGTGCCAGCAGCTTGTTCGTGTTGTGGGGGACCGGGCCCAACGGGGGCGAGCAGTACTTC. Based on the CDR3 plus reference TRBV5-6 and TRBJ2-7, the full variable domain is DAGVTQSPTHLIKTRGQQVTLRCSPKSGHDTVSWYQQALGQGPQFIFQYYEEEERQRGNFPDRFSGHQFPNYSSELNVNALLLGDSALYLCASSLFVLWGTGPNGGEQYFGPGTRLTVT.

V and J are TRBV7-9 and TRBJ2-3; 7 bases are a match to TRBD2. Germline CDR1 and CDR2: SEHNR and FQNEAQ (reference sequence). This CDR3 comprises 17 residues. Trimming took 6 bases from V and 2 from J; bases not matched to a gene: 14. Here the CDR3 reads CASSYVTGTTDTDTQYF. The CDR3 bases are TGTGCCAGCAGTTACGTAACCGGGACTACGGACACAGATACGCAGTATTTT. The full variable domain, rest sourced from reference TRBV7-9 and TRBJ2-3, is DTGVSQNPRHKITKRGQNVTFRCDPISEHNRLYWYRQTLGQGPEFLTYFQNEAQLEKSRLLSDRFSAERPKGSFSTLEIQRTEQGDSAMYLCASSYVTGTTDTDTQYFGPGTRLTVL.

The chain is built from TRBV20-1 and TRBJ2-3; no reliable D call. Trimming took off 6 bases at V and 0 bases at J, with 10 bases between the two ends. CDR1 DFQATT and CDR2 SNEGSKA come from the germline V gene (reference sequence). This CDR3 spans 13 amino acids. CDR3 region: CSALSTSTDTQYF. CDR3 bases: TGCAGTGCGCTAAGCACTAGCACAGATACGCAGTATTTT.